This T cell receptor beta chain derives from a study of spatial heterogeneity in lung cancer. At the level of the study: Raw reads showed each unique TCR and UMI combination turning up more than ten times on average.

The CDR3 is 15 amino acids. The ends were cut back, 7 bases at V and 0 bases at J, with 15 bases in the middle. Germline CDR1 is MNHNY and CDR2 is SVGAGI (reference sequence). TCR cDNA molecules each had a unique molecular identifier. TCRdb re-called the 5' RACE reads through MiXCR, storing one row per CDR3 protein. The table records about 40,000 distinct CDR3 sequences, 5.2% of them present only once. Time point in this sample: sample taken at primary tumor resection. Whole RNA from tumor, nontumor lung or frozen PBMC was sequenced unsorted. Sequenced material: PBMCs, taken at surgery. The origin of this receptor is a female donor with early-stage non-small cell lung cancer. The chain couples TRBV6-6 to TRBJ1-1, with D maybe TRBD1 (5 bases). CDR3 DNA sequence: TGTGCCAGCATATCCCCCGGGACTGTGAACACTGAAGCTTTCTTT. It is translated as CASISPGTVNTEAFF.